Shown below are 31 T cell receptor beta chains from a single sample sequenced in a study of cytomegalovirus exposure and HLA in healthy donors. Researchers ran the PCR with 60 Vbeta and 13 Jbeta primers. Using immunoSEQ multiplex PCR, the repertoire was profiled, and TCRdb retains in-frame clones only, with some absent. The sample lists some 100,000 clones, about four fifths occurring once. Sequencing was done on a sample of PBMCs. The receptors stem from a woman aged 40 to 50 in good health and CMV-seronegative.

This clone has just a few counts. The genes are TRBV29-1 and TRBJ1-2; TRBD1 agrees at 10 bases. The V gene end was trimmed by 5 bases and the J gene end by 6 bases; junction bases not matched to a gene: 6. CDR1 is SQVTM and CDR2 is ANQGSEA in the germline V gene. This CDR3 is 13 amino acids long. The DNA of the CDR3 is TGCAGCGTTCAGGACAGGGGGATGGATGGCTACACCTTC. Protein: CSVQDRGMDGYTF.

The rearrangement uses TRBV30 and TRBJ2-2, with 7 nucleotides matching TRBD2. CDR3 length: 15 amino acids. V shed 1 base, J shed 3 bases, and the junction held 5 bases outside the gene matches. Germline V gives CDR1 GTSNPN, CDR2 SVGIG (reference sequence). DNA of the CDR3: TGTGCCTGGAGTGCGGGGAGGGCGGACACCGGGGAGCTGTTTTTT. This encodes CAWSAGRADTGELFF.

The chain has TRBV6-5 and TRBJ2-7; D perhaps matches TRBD1 (6 bases). The V gene lost 2 bases and the J gene lost 6 bases, with 11 bases spanning the gap. Germline CDR1 is MNHEY and CDR2 is SVGAGI. CDR3 length equals 13 residues. The CDR3 is CASSYNRVGEQYF. The CDR3 DNA follows: TGTGCCAGCAGTTACAACAGGGTCGGCGAGCAGTACTTC.

A remark on this clone: Distinct nucleotide sequences in the sample also encode this CDR3. The chain uses TRBV6-1 and TRBJ1-1; 8 bases align to TRBD1. Germline-derived CDR1 and CDR2 are MNHNS and SASEGT. The junction had 2 bases not matched to a gene; V was cut back by 4 bases and J by 1 base. CDR3 size: 14 residues. This chain's CDR3 is CASSGTGGNTEAFF. CDR3 coding DNA: TGTGCCAGCAGTGGTACAGGGGGGAACACTGAAGCTTTCTTT.

Worth noting for this clone: One junction end does not reproduce the germline sequence, and a read error may be involved. This sequence joins TRBV7-2 and TRBJ2-3; D unresolved. CDR3 length: 14 residues. Per germline, CDR1 SGHTA and CDR2 FQGNSA. CDR3 sequence (DNA): TGTGCCAACAGCTTGACAATCAGCACAGATACGCAGTATTTT. It specifies CANSLTISTDTQYF.

This chain connects TRBV18 to TRBJ2-5; 7 bases are shared with TRBD1. V lost 4 bases and J lost 5; bases outside the gene matches: 4. The V gene's germline CDR1 is KGHSH and CDR2 LQKENI. The CDR3 covers 13 residues. DNA of the CDR3: TGTGCCAGCTCACAGGGGGCACGGGAGACCCAGTACTTC. As protein: CASSQGARETQYF.

The V call is TRBV13, the J call TRBJ2-3, with 9 bases that match TRBD1. The CDR3 is 14 residues long. Germline CDR1 PRHDT, CDR2 FYEKMQ (reference sequence). V shed 5 bases, J shed 4 bases, and the junction held 4 bases outside the gene matches. For the CDR3, the DNA is TGTGCCAGCAGCCCCGGACAGGGGTCAGATACGCAGTATTTT. Its translation: CASSPGQGSDTQYF.

This clone turned up a few times. This rearrangement joins TRBV5-4 to TRBJ2-2; no firm D call. The CDR3 has 15 residues. V lost 1 base and J lost 1, with 8 bases in between. Germline V CDR1 and CDR2: SGHNT, YYREEE (reference sequence). CDR3 in amino acids: CASSLLEVNTGELFF. CDR3 in DNA: TGTGCCAGCAGCTTGTTAGAGGTGAACACCGGGGAGCTGTTTTTT. Complete variable domain (other parts from reference TRBV5-4 and TRBJ2-2): ETGVTQSPTHLIKTRGQQVTLRCSSQSGHNTVSWYQQALGQGPQFIFQYYREEENGRGNFPPRFSGLQFPNYSSELNVNALELDDSALYLCASSLLEVNTGELFFGEGSRLTVL.

The V call is TRBV30, the J call TRBJ2-5; TRBD1 matches 7 bases. V shed 8 bases and J 2 bases; nucleotides not matched to a gene: 8. Germline assignment: CDR1 GTSNPN and CDR2 SVGIG (reference sequence). The CDR3 is 13 amino acids. The CDR3 protein is CARDEQGQETQYF. In nucleotides, the CDR3 is TGTGCCAGGGACGAACAGGGGCAAGAGACCCAGTACTTC.

The chain joins TRBV2 to TRBJ2-7, with D tentatively TRBD1 (7 bases). From germline, CDR1 is SNHLY and CDR2 FYNNEI. The CDR3 is made up of 15 amino acids. Trimming pared 2 bases from V and 9 bases from J, leaving 20 bases between. CDR3 loop: CASSENGQGGSRQYF. In DNA form, the CDR3 reads TGTGCCAGCAGTGAAAATGGGCAGGGGGGAAGTCGGCAGTACTTC.

The chain recombines TRBV27 with TRBJ2-1; D is ambiguous. This CDR3 has 13 amino acids. Germline CDR1 reads MNHEY; CDR2 reads SMNVEV (reference sequence). The germline V and J ends were trimmed by 4 bases and 5 bases, with 9 bases remaining between them. In nucleotides, the CDR3 is TGTGCCAGCAGTTCTGGCGGAAACAATGAGCAGTTCTTC. This gives the protein CASSSGGNNEQFF.

This clone was counted only a few times. V usage is TRBV6-5 and J usage is TRBJ2-5; D possibly corresponds to TRBD1 (5 bases). Trimming cost V 7 bases and J 0 bases, with 15 bases left between them. In germline, CDR1 is MNHEY, CDR2 SVGAGI. The CDR3 has 15 residues. CDR3 region: CASTRRAGYQETQYF. In DNA, the CDR3 is TGTGCCAGCACCAGAAGAGCAGGGTACCAAGAGACCCAGTACTTC.

This chain connects TRBV2 to TRBJ2-7, with 8 nucleotides matching TRBD1. CDR1 is SNHLY, CDR2 FYNNEI, per germline. CDR3 length: 13 residues. V was pared by 7 bases and J by 5 bases, with 7 bases of the junction left unmatched. The CDR3 reads CASKGETGDEQYF. CDR3 sequence (DNA): TGTGCCAGCAAGGGGGAGACAGGGGACGAGCAGTACTTC.

This rearrangement joins TRBV25-1 to TRBJ2-2; 8 nucleotides align to TRBD1. Trimming at V came to 3 bases and at J to 0 bases, leaving 6 bases not matched to a gene. The CDR3 is 17 residues long. Germline V gene data show CDR1 as MGHDK and CDR2 as SYGVNS. The CDR3 DNA reads as TGTGCCAGCAGTGATCTTGACAGGGGTCCGAACACCGGGGAGCTGTTTTTT. Translation: CASSDLDRGPNTGELFF. The full variable domain, its missing parts supplied by reference TRBV25-1 and TRBJ2-2, is EADIYQTPRYLVIGTGKKITLECSQTMGHDKMYWYQQDPGMELHLIHYSYGVNSTEKGDLSSESTVSRIRTEHFPLTLESARPSHTSQYLCASSDLDRGPNTGELFFGEGSRLTVL.

The rearrangement links TRBV15 to TRBJ2-3; D might be TRBD1 (6 bases). The germline V gene encodes CDR1 LNHNV and CDR2 YYDKDF (reference sequence). The V and J ends lost 1 base and 4 bases respectively, with 15 bases between them. This CDR3 region has 16 residues. CDR3 in amino acids: CATSRVGGLASDTQYF. The CDR3 bases are TGTGCCACCAGCAGAGTAGGGGGATTAGCGTCAGATACGCAGTATTTT.

The V and J genes are TRBV28 and TRBJ2-5; 9 bases are a match to TRBD1. Trimming cost V 5 bases and J 5 bases; bases outside gene matches: 6. The CDR3 sequence is 14 residues long. Per germline, CDR1 MDHEN and CDR2 SYDVKM. This CDR3 is CASSPGTGPETQYF. The CDR3 DNA reads as TGTGCCAGCAGTCCGGGGACAGGGCCCGAGACCCAGTACTTC.

About this clone: A junction boundary mismatches the germline segment, possibly from a read error. In DNA, the CDR3 is TGTTCCAGCTCGTCAGATACGCAGTATTTT. Translated, it gives CSSSSDTQYF. The chain couples TRBV7-9 to TRBJ2-3; D unresolved. This CDR3 contains 10 residues. CDR1 and CDR2 (germline): SEHNR, FQNEAQ (reference sequence).

There are a few counts of this clone. The chain has TRBV28 and TRBJ2-3, with D possibly being TRBD1 (6 bases). The CDR3 contains 13 residues. Trimming stripped 5 bases from V and 3 bases from J, with 9 bases between. The germline V gene encodes CDR1 MDHEN and CDR2 SYDVKM. DNA of the CDR3: TGTGCCAGCAGTCTCGGACAGACAGATACGCAGTATTTT. It encodes CASSLGQTDTQYF.

The V call is TRBV7-8, the J call TRBJ2-7, with TRBD2 matching over 8 bases. Germline V lookup: CDR1 SGHVS, CDR2 FQNEAQ. V dropped 7 bases and J dropped 2; count of bases not matched to a gene: 19. This CDR3 region has 18 residues. The CDR3 here is CASIYNGGGSGGPYEQYF. The CDR3, as DNA: TGTGCCAGCATCTATAACGGGGGTGGGAGCGGGGGCCCCTACGAGCAGTACTTC.

This clone showed up just a few times. This chain joins TRBV20-1 and TRBJ2-7; 7 nucleotides align to TRBD2. The germline CDR1 and CDR2 sequences are DFQATT and SNEGSKA (reference sequence). Trimming removed 6 bases from V and 7 bases from J; junction bases left unmatched: 6. The CDR3 is 11 amino acids. CDR3 DNA: TGCAGTGCCACTCGGGGGGAGGAGCAGTACTTC. It yields the protein CSATRGEEQYF.

This clone was found a few times. The rearrangement joins TRBV4-3 to TRBJ2-5; TRBD1 is a possible D gene (6 bases). The CDR3 contains 15 residues. Trimming removed 4 bases from V and 1 base from J, with 13 bases in between. Germline V gene data show CDR1 as LGHNA and CDR2 as YSLEER. This CDR3 is CASSPRDTSQETQYF. The CDR3 DNA sequence: TGCGCCAGCAGCCCCCGGGACACATCCCAAGAGACCCAGTACTTC.

In DNA form, the CDR3 reads TGTGCCAGCAGCTTACGAGGACAGGGAGGTCGACCAGACACTGAAGCTTTCTTT. As protein: CASSLRGQGGRPDTEAFF. The chain employs TRBV7-9 and TRBJ1-1; 8 positions agree with TRBD1. V was pared by 2 bases and J by 3 bases, with 14 bases of the junction left unmatched. The CDR3 spans 18 residues. Germline CDR1 SEHNR, CDR2 FQNEAQ (reference sequence). Supplemented by reference TRBV7-9 and TRBJ1-1, the full variable domain reads DTGVSQNPRHKITKRGQNVTFRCDPISEHNRLYWYRQTLGQGPEFLTYFQNEAQLEKSRLLSDRFSAERPKGSFSTLEIQRTEQGDSAMYLCASSLRGQGGRPDTEAFFGQGTRLTVV.

The CDR3 sequence: CASRLGSWGGGRTPYEQYF. In nucleotides, the CDR3 is TGTGCAAGTCGCTTAGGGTCTTGGGGCGGGGGGAGAACGCCCTACGAGCAGTACTTC. The V call is TRBV12-2, the J call TRBJ2-7; TRBD2, as called in the table, went unchecked against the DNA. TRBV12-2 is shown as a pseudogene. This CDR3 has 19 amino acids.

V is TRBV27 and J is TRBJ1-2; a possible D gene is TRBD1 (5 bases). Trimming removed 0 bases at V and 3 bases at J, with 14 bases between. The CDR3 sequence is 16 residues long. Per germline, CDR1 MNHEY and CDR2 SMNVEV (reference sequence). CDR3 sequence reads: CASSLSMGLWDYGYTF. In DNA, the CDR3 is TGTGCCAGCAGTTTATCGATGGGACTTTGGGACTATGGCTACACCTTC.

The V call is TRBV29-1, the J call TRBJ2-3; D uncertain. This CDR3 contains 15 residues. Germline values: CDR1 SQVTM, CDR2 ANQGSEA. V lost 0 bases and J lost 2, with 12 bases in between. The CDR3 protein is CSVEDRSVSTDTQYF. CDR3 nucleotides: TGCAGCGTTGAAGATAGAAGCGTCTCCACAGATACGCAGTATTTT.

This chain links TRBV2 with TRBJ2-3, with a possible D match to TRBD1 (6 bases). The CDR3 loop spans 14 amino acids. Germline loops: CDR1 SNHLY, CDR2 FYNNEI. Trimming took off 8 bases at V and 2 bases at J, with 14 bases between the two ends. DNA of the CDR3: TGTGCCAGCTTATGGACAGTCCACACAGATACGCAGTATTTT. It specifies CASLWTVHTDTQYF.

V usage is TRBV5-5 and J usage is TRBJ2-1; 11 bases agree with TRBD2. The CDR3 has 16 amino acids. The germline V gene has CDR1 SGHKS and CDR2 YYEKEE (reference sequence). Trimming at V came to 5 bases and at J to 5 bases, leaving 9 bases not matched to a gene. Here the CDR3 DNA reads TGTGCCAGCAGTTGGTCTAGCGGGAGGTTGGACAATGAGCAGTTCTTC. It is translated as CASSWSSGRLDNEQFF. Filled out from reference TRBV5-5 and TRBJ2-1, the complete variable domain reads DAGVTQSPTHLIKTRGQQVTLRCSPISGHKSVSWYQQVLGQGPQFIFQYYEKEERGRGNFPDRFSARQFPNYSSELNVNALLLGDSALYLCASSWSSGRLDNEQFFGPGTRLTVL.

The chain is built from TRBV11-2 and TRBJ1-6, with 9 bases that match TRBD1. The ends lost 5 bases at V and 7 bases at J; junction bases unmatched: 6. CDR1 SGHAT and CDR2 FQNNGV come from the germline V gene. CDR3 length: 15 residues. The CDR3 region has the DNA TGTGCCAGCAGCCCCAGGGACAGGGACAATTCACCCCTCCACTTT. Its translation: CASSPRDRDNSPLHF.

The CDR3 DNA reads TGCGCCAGCAGTGAGTCTACAGGGGGCACAGATACGCAGTATTTT. Amino acids: CASSESTGGTDTQYF. V is TRBV10-1 and J is TRBJ2-3, with 7 bases that match TRBD1. The V gene end was trimmed by 0 bases and the J gene end by 1 base; junction bases not matched to a gene: 1. This CDR3 has 15 amino acids. The germline V gene encodes CDR1 WNHNN and CDR2 SYGVQD (reference sequence).

The chain combines TRBV7-3 with TRBJ1-2; TRBD1 is a possible D gene (5 bases). CDR3 size: 17 residues. Per the germline V gene, CDR1 is SGHTA and CDR2 is FQGTGA. Between the trimmed V and J ends, which lost 5 bases and 0 bases, there was a span of 19 bases. CDR3 sequence (DNA): TGTGCCAGCAGCCCCAGTCCGGGGGTCGGTTCTAACTATGGCTACACCTTC. This translates into CASSPSPGVGSNYGYTF.

V is TRBV7-2 and J is TRBJ1-5, with D perhaps matching TRBD1 (6 bases). Germline lookup yields CDR1 SGHTA and CDR2 FQGNSA. V gave up 3 bases and J gave up 1 base, with 13 bases separating them. The CDR3 runs to 16 residues. The CDR3 bases are TGTGCCAGCAGCTTTACAGGGTTAGGGAGCAATCAGCCCCAGCATTTT. It codes for CASSFTGLGSNQPQHF.